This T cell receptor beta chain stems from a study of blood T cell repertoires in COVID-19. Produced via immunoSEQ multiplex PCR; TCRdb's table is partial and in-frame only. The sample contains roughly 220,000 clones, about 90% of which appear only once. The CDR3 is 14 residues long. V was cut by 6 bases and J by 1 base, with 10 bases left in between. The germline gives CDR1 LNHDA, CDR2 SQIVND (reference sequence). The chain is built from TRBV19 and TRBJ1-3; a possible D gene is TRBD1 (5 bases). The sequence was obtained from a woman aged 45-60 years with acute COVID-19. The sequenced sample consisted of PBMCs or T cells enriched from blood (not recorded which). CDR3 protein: CASSTQVSGNTIYF. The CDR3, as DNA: TGTGCCAGTAGCACACAGGTATCTGGAAACACCATATATTTT.